This T cell receptor (beta chain) originates from a study of T cells in tumors after PD-1 blockade. Germline CDR1 ENHRY, CDR2 SYGVKD. The CDR3 runs 16 residues. The V segment lost 4 bases and the J segment 0 bases; nucleotides outside the gene matches: 4. Profiling relied on immunoSEQ multiplex PCR, and the TCRdb table lists in-frame clones only, not all of them. The data show 60,000 to 75,000 clones, around 72% seen once. The source was PBMCs, collected after anti-PD-1 treatment. This sequence was found in a human donor with basal cell carcinoma. This sequence joins TRBV10-3 and TRBJ2-3; the match to TRBD1 covers 10 bases. DNA of the CDR3: TGTGCCATCAGTGCACGGACAGGGGGAAGCACAGATACGCAGTATTTT. Residues: CAISARTGGSTDTQYF.